These 7 T cell receptor beta chains came from one sample sequenced in a study of cytomegalovirus exposure and HLA in healthy donors listed by TCRdb under 2017. The protocol used for the library was the immunoSEQ multiplex PCR assay. A mixture of 60 forward primers for TCR Vbeta segments and 13 reverse primers for TCR Jbeta segments was used in the multiplex PCR. The clones in this table, taken by TCRdb from immuneACCESS, are in-frame only. Not every clone is retained; where verified, under half of the shortfall comes from an unresolved V gene, and the cause of the rest is unknown. The sample includes about 160,000 clones, with around four fifths observed a single time. Approximately 10% of the sample rests with the top ten. The sample consisted of PBMCs. The receptors were gathered from a man aged 18 to 30 in good health and CMV-seropositive.

The chain couples TRBV11-2 to TRBJ2-1; TRBD2 matches 13 bases. The ends lost 4 bases at V and 4 bases at J; junction bases unmatched: 4. The CDR3 has 16 residues. Germline V gene sequence: CDR1 SGHAT, CDR2 FQNNGV. The chain's CDR3 is CASSYTSGRGYNEQFF. CDR3 DNA sequence: TGTGCCAGCAGCTACACTAGCGGGAGGGGATACAATGAGCAGTTCTTC. The complete variable domain, with remaining parts taken from reference TRBV11-2 and TRBJ2-1, reads EAGVAQSPRYKIIEKRQSVAFWCNPISGHATLYWYQQILGQGPKLLIQFQNNGVVDDSQLPKDRFSAERLKGVDSTLKIQPAKLEDSAVYLCASSYTSGRGYNEQFFGPGTRLTVL.

The chain employs TRBV4-1 and TRBJ2-5; 12 bases are a match to TRBD2. Germline V lookup: CDR1 MGHRA, CDR2 YSYEKL. The CDR3 covers 16 residues. J was trimmed by 3 bases and V by 4 bases; bases with no gene match: 6. The CDR3 region is CASSRLGLAGKETQYF. The CDR3 DNA reads TGCGCCAGCAGCCGATTAGGACTAGCGGGAAAAGAGACCCAGTACTTC.

The chain uses TRBV4-1 and TRBJ1-2; D gene uncertain. The V gene lost 4 bases and the J gene lost 4 bases, with 10 bases spanning the gap. The CDR3 is 13 amino acids. Germline-derived CDR1 and CDR2 are MGHRA and YSYEKL. The CDR3 sequence is CASSPTEFYGYTF. The CDR3 nucleotides are TGCGCCAGCAGCCCTACAGAGTTCTATGGCTACACCTTC.

The sample holds one count of this clone. The chain joins TRBV5-4 to TRBJ2-7, with TRBD2 matching 8 bases. V shed 4 bases, J shed 4 bases, and the junction held 7 bases outside the gene matches. The CDR3 spans 14 residues. Germline values: CDR1 SGHNT, CDR2 YYREEE (reference sequence). For the CDR3, the DNA is TGTGCCAGCAGCAACCGGGGGGGCGGGTACGAGCAGTACTTC. Amino acid sequence: CASSNRGGGYEQYF.

The chain joins TRBV6-5 to TRBJ1-1; the D gene is possibly TRBD1 (6 bases). V was clipped by 0 bases and J by 1 base, with 12 bases between them. Germline V CDR1 and CDR2: MNHEY, SVGAGI. The CDR3 covers 16 residues. In DNA form, the CDR3 reads TGTGCCAGCAGTTACTCCAGGGGATGGGGGAACACTGAAGCTTTCTTT. Its protein is CASSYSRGWGNTEAFF.

This sequence joins TRBV15 and TRBJ2-5; 9 bases match TRBD2. Germline CDR1 reads LNHNV; CDR2 reads YYDKDF (reference sequence). With V trimmed by 4 bases and J by 1 base, 1 base remained unmatched. CDR3 length equals 14 residues. As DNA, the CDR3 is TGTGCCACCAGCACGGGACTAGCCCAAGAGACCCAGTACTTC. Translating it yields CATSTGLAQETQYF.

V is TRBV14 and J is TRBJ1-3; 7 nucleotides align to TRBD1. This CDR3 comprises 16 residues. Trimming took 5 bases from V and 8 from J; bases not matched to a gene: 15. Germline-derived CDR1 and CDR2 are SGHDN and FVKESK. The CDR3 DNA sequence: TGTGCCAGCAGCTCTGTGAGAACAGGGGCAGCATACACCATATATTTT. Translation gives CASSSVRTGAAYTIYF.